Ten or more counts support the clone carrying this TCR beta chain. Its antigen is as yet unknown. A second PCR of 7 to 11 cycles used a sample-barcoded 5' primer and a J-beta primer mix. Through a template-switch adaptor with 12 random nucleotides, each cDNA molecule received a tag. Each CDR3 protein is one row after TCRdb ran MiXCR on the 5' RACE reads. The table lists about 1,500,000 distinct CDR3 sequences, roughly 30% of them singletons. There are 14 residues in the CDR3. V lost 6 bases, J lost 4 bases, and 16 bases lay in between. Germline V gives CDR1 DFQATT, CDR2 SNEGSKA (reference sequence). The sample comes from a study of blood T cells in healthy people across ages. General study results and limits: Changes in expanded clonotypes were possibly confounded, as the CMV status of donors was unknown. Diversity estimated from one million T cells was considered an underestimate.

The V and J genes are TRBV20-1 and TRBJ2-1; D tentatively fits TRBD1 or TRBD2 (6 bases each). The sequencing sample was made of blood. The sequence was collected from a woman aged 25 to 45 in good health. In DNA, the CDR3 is TGCAGTGCCCGCCCGGGGGACAAGTACAATGAGCAGTTCTTC. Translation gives CSARPGDKYNEQFF.